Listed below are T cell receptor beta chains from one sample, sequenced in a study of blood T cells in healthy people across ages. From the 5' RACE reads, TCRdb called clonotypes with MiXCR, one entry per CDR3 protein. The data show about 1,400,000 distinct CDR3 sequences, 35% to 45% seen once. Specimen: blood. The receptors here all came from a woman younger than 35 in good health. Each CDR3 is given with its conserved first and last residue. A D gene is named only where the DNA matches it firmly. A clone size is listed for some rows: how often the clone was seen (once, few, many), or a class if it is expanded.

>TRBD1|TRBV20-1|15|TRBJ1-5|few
CSAREAGGSNQPQHF
TGCAGTGCTAGAGAGGCAGGGGGGAGCAATCAGCCCCAGCATTTT
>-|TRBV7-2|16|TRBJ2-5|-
CASSPPPHKPQETQYF
TGTGCCAGCAGCCCCCCCCCTCACAAACCCCAAGAGACCCAGTACTTC
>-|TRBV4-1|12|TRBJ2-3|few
CASRGVTDTQYF
TGCGCCAGCAGGGGGGTAACAGATACGCAGTATTTT
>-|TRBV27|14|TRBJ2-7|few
CASSQFGGTYEQYF
TGTGCCAGCAGTCAGTTCGGGGGCACCTACGAGCAGTACTTC
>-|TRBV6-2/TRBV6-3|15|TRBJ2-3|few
CASSYGPTSTDTQYF
TGTGCCAGCAGTTATGGCCCGACTAGCACAGATACGCAGTATTTT
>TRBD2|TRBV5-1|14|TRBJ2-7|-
CASRWGGVNYEQYF
TGCGCCAGCAGGTGGGGGGGTGTTAACTACGAGCAGTACTTC
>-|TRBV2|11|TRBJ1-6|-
CASSALNHLHF
TGTGCCAGCAGTGCTTTGAATCACCTCCACTTT
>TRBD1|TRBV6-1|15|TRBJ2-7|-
CASSTSGQVYYEQYF
TGTGCCAGCAGTACCTCGGGACAGGTATACTACGAGCAGTACTTC
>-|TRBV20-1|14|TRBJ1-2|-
CSAGERAGVEGYTF
TGCAGTGCTGGGGAGAGAGCAGGGGTAGAGGGCTACACCTTC
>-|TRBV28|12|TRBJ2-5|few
CASSTNSRTQYF
TGTGCCAGCAGTACAAACTCTAGGACCCAGTACTTC
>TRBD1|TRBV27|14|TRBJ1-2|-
CASTATGSNYGYTF
TGTGCCAGCACCGCGACAGGGTCAAACTATGGCTACACCTTC
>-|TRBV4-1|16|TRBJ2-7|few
CASSLILATGINEQYF
TGCGCCAGCAGCCTAATTCTAGCGACGGGGATCAACGAGCAGTACTTC
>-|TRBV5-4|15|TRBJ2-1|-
CASSRGDQDHNEQFF
TGTGCCAGCAGCAGAGGGGATCAAGATCACAATGAGCAGTTCTTC
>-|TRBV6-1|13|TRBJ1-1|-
CASSEGWNTEAFF
TGTGCCAGCAGTGAAGGTTGGAACACTGAAGCTTTCTTT
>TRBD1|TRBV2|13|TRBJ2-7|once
CASNGQALNEQYF
TGTGCCAGCAACGGACAGGCGCTTAATGAGCAGTACTTC
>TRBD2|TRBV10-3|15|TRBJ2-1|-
CAIRREREGYNEQFF
TGTGCCATCAGGAGGGAGCGGGAGGGATACAATGAGCAGTTCTTC
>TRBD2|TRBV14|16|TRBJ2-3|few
CASSQGGTSASDTQYF
TGTGCCAGCAGCCAAGGAGGGACTAGCGCGTCAGATACGCAGTATTTT
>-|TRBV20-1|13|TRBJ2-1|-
CSAPSSRGNEQFF
TGCAGTGCTCCCAGCTCGAGGGGGAATGAGCAGTTCTTC
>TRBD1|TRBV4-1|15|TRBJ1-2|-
CASSRPDRGLEGYTF
TGCGCCAGCAGCCGCCCGGACAGGGGGCTGGAGGGCTACACCTTC
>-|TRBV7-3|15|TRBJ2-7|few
CASSLSPDSSYEQYF
TGTGCCAGCAGCTTAAGTCCGGACAGCTCCTACGAGCAGTACTTC
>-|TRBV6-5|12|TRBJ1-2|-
CASSPPGTVYTF
TGTGCCAGCAGTCCCCCGGGGACCGTCTACACCTTC
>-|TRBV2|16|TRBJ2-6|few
CASSEEIVGGANVLTF
TGTGCCAGCAGTGAAGAGATAGTGGGTGGGGCCAACGTCCTGACTTTC
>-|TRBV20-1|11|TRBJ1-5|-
CSAQGPRPQHF
TGCAGTGCCCAGGGGCCGAGGCCCCAGCATTTT
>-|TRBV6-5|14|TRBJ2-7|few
CASSQGDRVYEQYF
TGTGCCAGCAGTCAAGGGGACCGGGTCTACGAGCAGTACTTC
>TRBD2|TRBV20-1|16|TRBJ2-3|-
CSARVSGGSGTDTQYF
TGCAGTGCTAGAGTTAGCGGGGGAAGTGGCACAGATACGCAGTATTTT
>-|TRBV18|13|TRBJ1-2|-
CASSPSRADGYTF
TGTGCCAGCTCACCGAGCAGGGCTGATGGCTACACCTTC
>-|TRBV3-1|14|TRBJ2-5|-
CASSQQRGTASRYF
TGTGCCAGCAGCCAACAAAGGGGGACCGCCAGTCGGTACTTC
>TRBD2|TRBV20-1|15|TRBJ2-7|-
CSATRLAGGGYEQYF
TGCAGTGCTACCCGACTAGCGGGAGGGGGATACGAGCAGTACTTC
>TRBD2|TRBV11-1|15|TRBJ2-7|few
CASSQLAGGSHEQYF
TGTGCCAGCAGCCAACTAGCGGGAGGATCTCACGAGCAGTACTTC
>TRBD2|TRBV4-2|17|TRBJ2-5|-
CASSQDRASGGGNEQYF
TGTGCCAGCAGCCAAGATCGGGCTAGCGGGGGTGGAAATGAGCAGTACTTC
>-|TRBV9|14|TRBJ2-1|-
CASTRGGGQETQFF
TGTGCCAGCACCCGAGGCGGGGGACAAGAGACCCAGTTCTTC
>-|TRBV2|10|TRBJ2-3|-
CAGRADTQYF
TGTGCCGGTCGTGCAGATACGCAGTATTTT
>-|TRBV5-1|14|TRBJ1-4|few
CASSDARADEKLFF
TGCGCCAGCAGCGACGCCAGGGCGGATGAAAAACTGTTTTTT
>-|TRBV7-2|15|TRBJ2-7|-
CASSLDVPGSYEQYF
TGTGCCAGCAGCTTAGATGTGCCAGGTTCCTACGAGCAGTACTTC
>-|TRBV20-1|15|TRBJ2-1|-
CSARAAHAGFNEQFF
TGCAGTGCTAGAGCCGCCCATGCCGGCTTCAATGAGCAGTTCTTC